This T cell receptor beta chain comes out of a study of tumor and adjacent non-tumor tissue in lung cancer. The wider study: Some 4.1 million productive TCRbeta reads were obtained per sample on average.

CDR1 and CDR2 from the germline V gene are SGHRS and YFSETQ. This CDR3 is 11 amino acids long. Three rounds of nested PCR, following a modified ARM-PCR protocol, produced the TCRbeta library. TCRdb reanalysed the multiplex PCR reads using MiXCR and keeps one entry per CDR3 protein. The sample holds 75,000 to 90,000 distinct CDR3 sequences; about 77% are singletons and the top ten take 20% to 25%. No cell sorting was done before RNA was extracted from the tissue. This non-tumor lung sample came from over 3 cm beyond the tumor edge. Remarks on this clonotype: No antigen is known for it. It is likely a read error, because the conserved phenylalanine at the end of the CDR3 is missing.

The study, taken as a whole, reports: In normal lung, the top 100 clones were significantly more dominant than in tumor. Tumor tissue had significantly higher TCR diversity than normal lung.

The chain employs TRBV5-1 and TRBJ2-1; no firm D call. The sample consisted of distant non-tumor lung tissue. The TCR sequence derives from a woman in her 50s with non-small cell lung cancer. This CDR3 is CSSSGEYEQFL. In DNA form, the CDR3 reads TGCTCCAGCAGTGGGGAATATGAGCAGTTCTTG.